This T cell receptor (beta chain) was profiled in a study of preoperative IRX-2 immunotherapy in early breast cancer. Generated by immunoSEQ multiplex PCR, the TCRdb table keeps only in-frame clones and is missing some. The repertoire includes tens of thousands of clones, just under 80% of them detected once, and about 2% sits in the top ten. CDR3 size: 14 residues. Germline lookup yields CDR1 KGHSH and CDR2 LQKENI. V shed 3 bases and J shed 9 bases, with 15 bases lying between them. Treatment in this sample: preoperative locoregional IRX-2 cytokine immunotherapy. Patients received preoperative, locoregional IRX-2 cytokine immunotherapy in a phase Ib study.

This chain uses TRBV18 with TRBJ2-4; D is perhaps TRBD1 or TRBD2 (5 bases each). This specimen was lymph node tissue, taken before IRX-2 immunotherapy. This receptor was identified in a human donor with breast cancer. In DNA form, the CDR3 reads TGTGCCAGCTCACCGGGCCAGGGAGTTGCCATTCAGTACTTC. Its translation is CASSPGQGVAIQYF.